This TCR beta chain is drawn from a study of blood T cell repertoires in COVID-19. In this sample, this clone turned up a few times. The CDR3 covers 13 residues. Trimming shortened V by 3 bases and J by 0 bases, and 4 bases separated the two germline ends. CDR1 is MNHNS and CDR2 is SASEGT in the germline V gene. How the authors handled the data: It was from reference gene primer amplification that nucleated cell counts were estimated. Profiled with immunoSEQ multiplex PCR; TCRdb holds only in-frame clones, not every one. From that table come the V and J calls and clone size; the DNA was used to work out D and trimming. The table records roughly 250,000 clones, around 87% of them present only once.

The V call is TRBV6-1, the J call TRBJ2-3, with D uncertain. The material sequenced was peripheral blood. The sequence derives from a man aged 60 to 75 who had recovered from COVID-19. This chain's CDR3 is CASSDQSTDTQYF. DNA for the CDR3: TGTGCCAGCAGTGACCAGAGCACAGATACGCAGTATTTT.